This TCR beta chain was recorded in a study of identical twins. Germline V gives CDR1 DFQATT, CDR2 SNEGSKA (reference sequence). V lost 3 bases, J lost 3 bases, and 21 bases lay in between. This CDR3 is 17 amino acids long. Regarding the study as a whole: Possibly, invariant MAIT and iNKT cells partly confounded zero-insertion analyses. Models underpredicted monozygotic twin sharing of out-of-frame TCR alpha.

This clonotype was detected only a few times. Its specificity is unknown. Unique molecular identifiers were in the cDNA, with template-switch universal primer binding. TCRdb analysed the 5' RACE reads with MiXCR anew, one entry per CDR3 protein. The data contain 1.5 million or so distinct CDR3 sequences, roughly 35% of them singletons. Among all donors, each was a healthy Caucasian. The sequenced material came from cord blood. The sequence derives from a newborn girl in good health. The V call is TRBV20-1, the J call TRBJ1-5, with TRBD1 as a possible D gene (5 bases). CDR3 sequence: CSASLALNGHYNQPQHF. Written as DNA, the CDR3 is TGCAGTGCTAGTTTAGCCCTTAACGGACACTACAATCAGCCCCAGCATTTT.